A selection of T cell receptor beta chains follows, all from one sample in a study of OX40 agonist ivuxolimab in advanced cancers. Assay: immunoSEQ multiplex PCR; the TCRdb copy retains only in-frame clones and omits some. The sample lists around 70,000 clones; roughly 80% were seen once. Sample: CD4+ or CD8+ T cells sorted from blood, taken in a trial of the OX40 agonist ivuxolimab. Every receptor here comes from an adult with an advanced solid tumor such as melanoma, head and neck, liver or kidney cancer. The conserved cysteine and the conserved F or W are not part of the CDR3 here. A D gene is named only where the DNA matches it firmly.

cdr3_aa v_call d_call
ASSVNTDTQY TRBV10-2 .
ASSATGRNTGELF TRBV27 .
ASSPTILEGGEQY TRBV5-1 .
ASSLGRSNQPQH TRBV7-2 .
ASSLRYTYEQY TRBV7-2 .
ASSVSGDLGYEQY TRBV2 .
ASSQIGTSHYNEQF TRBV2 TRBD2
ASTSLAGGPLNEQF TRBV27 TRBD2
ASRAIEGSYNEQF TRBV6-1 .
ASRSGTGTYEQY TRBV5-1 TRBD1
ASSLQGASNYGYT TRBV6-1 TRBD1
ASSDSMGQGRDEQF TRBV6-4 TRBD1
ASSIGRGNYEQY TRBV19 .
ASSQTGGYEQY TRBV5-4 TRBD1
ASSSGTGVYEQY TRBV5-1 TRBD1
SVEGVAPNEQF TRBV29-1 .
ASSSQFSGQPQH TRBV28 .
ASSIVTEDRRGNIQY TRBV19 TRBD1
ASSQSGTSGRGETQY TRBV4-3 TRBD2
ASSSGTGIGELF TRBV6-1 TRBD1
ASSREAGKAF TRBV7-9 .
ASSRDSSYGYT TRBV7-2 .
ASSGLAPGELF TRBV10-1 TRBD2